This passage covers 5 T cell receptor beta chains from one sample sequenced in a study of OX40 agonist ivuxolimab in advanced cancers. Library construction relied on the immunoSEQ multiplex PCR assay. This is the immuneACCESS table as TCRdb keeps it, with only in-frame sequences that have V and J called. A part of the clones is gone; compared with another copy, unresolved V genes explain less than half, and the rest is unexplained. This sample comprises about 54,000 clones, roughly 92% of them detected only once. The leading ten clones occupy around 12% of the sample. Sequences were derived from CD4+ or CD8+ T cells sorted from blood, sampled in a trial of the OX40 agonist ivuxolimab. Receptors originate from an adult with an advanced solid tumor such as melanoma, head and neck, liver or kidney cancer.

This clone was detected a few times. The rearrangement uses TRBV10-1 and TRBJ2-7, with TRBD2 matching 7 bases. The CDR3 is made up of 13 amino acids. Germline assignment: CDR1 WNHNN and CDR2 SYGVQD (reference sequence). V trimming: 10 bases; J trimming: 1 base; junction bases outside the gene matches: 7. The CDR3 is CATAGRVSYEQYF. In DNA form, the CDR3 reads TGCGCCACCGCGGGGAGGGTTTCCTACGAGCAGTACTTC.

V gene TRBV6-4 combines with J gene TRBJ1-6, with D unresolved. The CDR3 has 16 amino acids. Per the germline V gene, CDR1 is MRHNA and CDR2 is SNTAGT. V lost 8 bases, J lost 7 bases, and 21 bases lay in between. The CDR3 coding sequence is TGTGCCAGCCGGGGAACAAGTCCCCAGAGGAATTCACCCCTCCACTTT. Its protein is CASRGTSPQRNSPLHF.

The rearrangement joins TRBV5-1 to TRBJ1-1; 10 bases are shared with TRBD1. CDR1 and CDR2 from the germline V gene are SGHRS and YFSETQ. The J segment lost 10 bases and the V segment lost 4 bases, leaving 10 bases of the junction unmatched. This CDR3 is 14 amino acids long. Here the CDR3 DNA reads TGCGCCAGCAGCCTGGATGTAGGACAGGGGGTAGCTTTCTTT. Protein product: CASSLDVGQGVAFF.

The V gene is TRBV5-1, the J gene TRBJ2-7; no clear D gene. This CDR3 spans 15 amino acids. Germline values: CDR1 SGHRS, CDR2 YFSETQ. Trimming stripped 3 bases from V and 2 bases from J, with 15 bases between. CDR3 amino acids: CASSSTLGQTYEQYF. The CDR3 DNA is TGCGCCAGCAGCTCCACTCTGGGTCAAACCTACGAGCAGTACTTC.

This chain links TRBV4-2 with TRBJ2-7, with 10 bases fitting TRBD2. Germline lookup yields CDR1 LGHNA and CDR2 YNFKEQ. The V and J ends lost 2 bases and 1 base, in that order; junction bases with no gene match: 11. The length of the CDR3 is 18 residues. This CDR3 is CASSQKREREGLSYEQYF. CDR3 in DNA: TGTGCCAGCAGCCAAAAGAGGGAGCGGGAGGGCCTATCCTACGAGCAGTACTTC.